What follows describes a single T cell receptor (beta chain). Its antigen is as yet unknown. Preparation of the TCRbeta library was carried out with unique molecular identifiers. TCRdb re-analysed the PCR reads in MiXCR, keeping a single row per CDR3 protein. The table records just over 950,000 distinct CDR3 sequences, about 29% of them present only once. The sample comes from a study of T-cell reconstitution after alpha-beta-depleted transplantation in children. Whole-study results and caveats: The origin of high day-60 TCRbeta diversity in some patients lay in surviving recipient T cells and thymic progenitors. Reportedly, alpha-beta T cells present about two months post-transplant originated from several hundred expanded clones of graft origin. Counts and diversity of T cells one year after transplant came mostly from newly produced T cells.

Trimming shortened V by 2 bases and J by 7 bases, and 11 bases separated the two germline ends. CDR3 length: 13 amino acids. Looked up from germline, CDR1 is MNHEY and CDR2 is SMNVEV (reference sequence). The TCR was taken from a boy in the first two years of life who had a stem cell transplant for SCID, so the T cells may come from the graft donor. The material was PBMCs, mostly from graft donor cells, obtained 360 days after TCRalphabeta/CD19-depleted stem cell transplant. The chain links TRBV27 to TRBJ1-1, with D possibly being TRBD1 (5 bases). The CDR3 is CASSLRQGIEAFF. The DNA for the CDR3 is TGTGCCAGCAGTTTACGGCAGGGAATTGAAGCTTTCTTT.